A single sample is the source of the 31 T cell receptor beta chains below, sequenced in a study of blood T cells in healthy people across ages. The authors ran a second PCR of 7 to 11 cycles using a sample-barcoded 5' primer and a J-beta primer mix. TCRdb processed the 5' RACE reads anew with MiXCR; each CDR3 protein has one entry. The top ten hold 20% to 25% of the sample, which has about a million distinct CDR3 sequences, just over 50% seen once. The sample was blood. The receptors were gathered from a woman aged 60-75 years in good health.

This chain joins TRBV7-2 and TRBJ2-3; TRBD1 matches at 12 bases. The length of the CDR3 is 15 residues. The J segment lost 7 bases and the V segment lost 5 bases, leaving 7 bases of the junction unmatched. In germline, CDR1 is SGHTA, CDR2 FQGNSA. DNA of the CDR3: TGTGCCAGCAGCCGTGGGACAGGGGGCCGATATACGCAGTATTTT. This gives the protein CASSRGTGGRYTQYF.

Points on this clonotype: Just one base apart from a much larger clone, this may be a read error. The chain has TRBV24-1 and TRBJ2-3, with D possibly TRBD2 on 5 matching bases. There are 12 residues in the CDR3. Germline values: CDR1 KGHDR, CDR2 SFDVKD. The CDR3 nucleotides are TGTACCACCAGTTTTCGGGGAGATACGCAGTATTTT. Protein product: CTTSFRGDTQYF.

The chain combines TRBV9 with TRBJ2-5; D is undetermined. The CDR3 spans 14 residues. The germline gives CDR1 SGDLS, CDR2 YYNGEE. The V and J ends lost 0 bases and 2 bases respectively, with 8 bases between them. The CDR3 bases are TGTGCCAGCAGCGTAGGTGTTCAACAAGAGACCCAGTACTTC. It yields the protein CASSVGVQQETQYF.

The rearrangement uses TRBV3-1 and TRBJ2-1; D not certain. The CDR3 loop spans 19 amino acids. Germline V gene lookup returns CDR1 LGHDT and CDR2 YNNKEL (reference sequence). The V end was cut by 0 bases, the J end by 8 bases, with 26 bases between. The DNA for the CDR3 is TGTGCCAGCAGCCAAGAGACGGGTTTTCTTCAACCAGGTTTCGATGAGCAGTTCTTC. Translated: CASSQETGFLQPGFDEQFF.

The chain couples TRBV29-1 to TRBJ1-5; unclear D gene. CDR1 is SQVTM, CDR2 ANQGSEA, per germline. V lost 2 bases, J lost 4 bases, and 9 bases lay in between. The CDR3 length is 13 residues. In nucleotides, the CDR3 is TGCAGCGTTGAAACGGGGATTAATCAGCCCCAGCATTTT. This gives the protein CSVETGINQPQHF.

This chain links TRBV7-8 with TRBJ2-3; the D call may be TRBD1 or TRBD2 (5 bases each). From germline, CDR1 is SGHVS and CDR2 FQNEAQ. V shed 3 bases and J shed 9 bases, with 25 bases lying between them. The CDR3 is 17 residues long. The CDR3 DNA is TGTGCCAGCAGCTTGGAAAACCCGGGCTTCATGGGGGAAACGCAGTATTTT. Protein: CASSLENPGFMGETQYF.

The chain couples TRBV28 to TRBJ2-1, with 11 bases identical to TRBD2. The CDR3 consists of 15 residues. V was clipped by 4 bases and J by 6 bases; unmatched bases: 5. Germline V CDR1 and CDR2: MDHEN, SYDVKM. For the CDR3, the DNA is TGTGCCAGCAGTTGGCCTGGGACTAGCGGCAATGAGCAGTTCTTC. Translated: CASSWPGTSGNEQFF.

This chain uses TRBV20-1 with TRBJ2-1; TRBD2 matches at 12 bases. Per the germline V gene, CDR1 is DFQATT and CDR2 is SNEGSKA (reference sequence). After removal of 6 bases from V and 10 bases from J, the junction contained 13 bases not matched to a gene. The CDR3 loop spans 15 amino acids. The CDR3 region is CSASPTSGRATEQFF. CDR3 bases: TGCAGTGCCTCACCGACTAGCGGGAGAGCTACGGAGCAGTTCTTC.

CDR3 nucleotides: TGTGCCAGCAGCTTAGGTCGATTTAAGGGGCGAGGGAATGAGCAGTTCTTC. This sequence encodes CASSLGRFKGRGNEQFF. The chain links TRBV7-2 to TRBJ2-1; D possibly matches TRBD1 or TRBD2 (5 bases each). Trimming shortened V by 1 base and J by 7 bases, and 20 bases separated the two germline ends. Germline CDR1 and CDR2: SGHTA and FQGNSA. This CDR3 contains 17 residues.

The chain joins TRBV20-1 to TRBJ1-2; 14 bases match TRBD2. Near its end, the DNA agrees better with TRBJ2-1, so the J call may be wrong. Germline CDR1 reads DFQATT; CDR2 reads SNEGSKA (reference sequence). This CDR3 region has 15 residues. CDR3 sequence (DNA): TGCAGTGCCCGAGGACTAGCGGGAGGTATGGGTGAGCAGTTCTTC. It translates to CSARGLAGGMGEQFF.

This clonotype was observed a handful of times. V usage is TRBV28 and J usage is TRBJ2-7; 10 bases are a match to TRBD2. Trimming at V came to 0 bases and at J to 1 base, leaving 3 bases not matched to a gene. The CDR3 spans 16 residues. The germline gives CDR1 MDHEN, CDR2 SYDVKM. In nucleotides, the CDR3 is TGTGCCAGCAGTTTATGGGCTAGCGGGAGATCCTACGAGCAGTACTTC. Protein sequence: CASSLWASGRSYEQYF.

This clonotype has a handful of counts. V gene TRBV7-6 combines with J gene TRBJ2-3; D remains ambiguous. The CDR3 length is 14 residues. V was shortened by 5 bases and J by 1 base, with 10 bases between the two germline ends. CDR1 and CDR2 from the germline V gene are SGHVS and FNYEAQ. DNA for the CDR3: TGTGCCAGCAGCCCCTCCCGGGGCACAGATACGCAGTATTTT. Amino acids: CASSPSRGTDTQYF.

This chain connects TRBV18 to TRBJ1-1, with D possibly being TRBD1 (6 bases). Looked up from germline, CDR1 is KGHSH and CDR2 is LQKENI. The CDR3 covers 14 residues. V lost 1 base to trimming and J lost 5 bases, with 11 bases between them. The CDR3 nucleotides read TGTGCCAGCTCACCACGACAGGAGGGTACTGAAGCTTTCTTT. Protein: CASSPRQEGTEAFF.

The V call is TRBV4-1, the J call TRBJ2-1; D perhaps matches TRBD2 (6 bases). Per germline, CDR1 MGHRA and CDR2 YSYEKL. The CDR3 runs to 14 residues. Trimming stripped 5 bases from V and 6 bases from J, with 14 bases between. The CDR3 coding sequence is TGCGCCAGCAGCTGGACCGGGAGCGCCAATGAGCAGTTCTTC. Encoded protein: CASSWTGSANEQFF.

The table lists this clonotype with a few counts. The CDR3 DNA follows: TGTGCCAGCAGCTTGGACCCGGATCGCTACGAGCAGTACTTC. Translated: CASSLDPDRYEQYF. The rearrangement uses TRBV7-2 and TRBJ2-7; D not resolved. V lost 3 bases and J 3 bases, leaving 12 bases between the germline ends. Germline V lookup: CDR1 SGHTA, CDR2 FQGNSA. The CDR3 extends over 14 amino acids.

This chain uses TRBV6-1 with TRBJ2-4; D is tentatively TRBD1 or TRBD2 (5 bases each). The closer fit of TRBJ2-7 to the DNA end suggests the J call may be wrong. The CDR3 sequence is 13 residues long. CDR1 and CDR2 (germline): MNHNS, SASEGT. CDR3: CASRSRDHYEQYF. The DNA for the CDR3 is TGTGCCAGCAGGTCCCGGGACCACTACGAGCAGTACTTC.

The chain is built from TRBV6-2 or TRBV6-3 and TRBJ2-3; 8 bases align to TRBD1. The CDR3 length is 15 residues. From germline, CDR1 is MNHEY and CDR2 SVGEGT. Germline trimming cut 1 base from V and 3 bases from J; bases unmatched to any gene: 3. CDR3 sequence reads: CASSYWQGATDTQYF. CDR3 nucleotide sequence: TGTGCCAGCAGTTACTGGCAGGGGGCAACAGATACGCAGTATTTT.

The chain combines TRBV6-6 with TRBJ2-6; 9 positions match TRBD1. The J segment lost 2 bases and the V segment lost 5 bases, leaving 7 bases of the junction unmatched. Germline V gives CDR1 MNHNY, CDR2 SVGAGI (reference sequence). The CDR3 has 17 amino acids. The CDR3 here is CASSPDRGTTGANVLTF. The CDR3 coding sequence is TGTGCCAGCAGTCCTGACAGGGGGACAACTGGGGCCAACGTCCTGACTTTC.

Only one count was recorded for this clonotype. The chain is built from TRBV6-2 or TRBV6-3 and TRBJ2-3, with 13 positions matching TRBD2. The germline CDR1 and CDR2 sequences are MNHEY and SVGEGT. The CDR3 is 14 residues long. Unmatched junction bases numbered 0, after V lost 2 bases and J lost 7 bases. CDR3 protein: CASSYGTSGNTQYF. For the CDR3, the DNA is TGTGCCAGCAGTTACGGGACTAGCGGGAATACGCAGTATTTT.

The chain joins TRBV6-1 to TRBJ2-1, with D possibly matching TRBD2 (5 bases). The CDR3 has 15 amino acids. Germline V gene lookup returns CDR1 MNHNS and CDR2 SASEGT. V lost 4 bases and J lost 7, with 17 bases in between. CDR3 sequence (DNA): TGTGCCAGCAGTGGACTTACTGGTCCGGGAAATGAGCAGTTCTTC. Residues: CASSGLTGPGNEQFF.

This chain links TRBV28 with TRBJ2-7; no reliable D call. Deletions cut 7 bases from V and 7 bases from J, with 20 bases between. In germline, CDR1 is MDHEN, CDR2 SYDVKM. The CDR3 sequence is 14 residues long. This CDR3 is CASKLGTSYNEQYF. In nucleotides, the CDR3 is TGTGCCAGCAAACTCGGTACCTCCTACAATGAGCAGTACTTC.

This clonotype came up a few times. This chain connects TRBV6-5 to TRBJ1-2; the match to TRBD1 covers 9 bases. V lost 4 bases to trimming and J lost 2 bases; unmatched junction nucleotides: 5. The length of the CDR3 is 15 residues. Per the germline V gene, CDR1 is MNHEY and CDR2 is SVGAGI. The DNA for the CDR3 is TGTGCCAGCAGTTGGGGGGGGACAGGGAACTATGGCTACACCTTC. Amino acid sequence: CASSWGGTGNYGYTF.

The rearrangement joins TRBV29-1 to TRBJ2-7; 10 positions match TRBD2. Trimming took 6 bases from V and 5 from J; bases not matched to a gene: 7. CDR1 and CDR2 from the germline V gene are SQVTM and ANQGSEA. This CDR3 region has 13 residues. Written as DNA, the CDR3 is TGCAGCGTAGCACCTAGCGGGAGCGACGAGCAGTACTTC. It translates to CSVAPSGSDEQYF.

Turning to this clonotype: This may arise from a read error, as a much more abundant clone is one base away. The chain recombines TRBV3-1 with TRBJ2-3; D is unclear. The CDR3 is made up of 12 amino acids. In germline, CDR1 is LGHDT, CDR2 YNNKEL (reference sequence). The germline V and J ends were trimmed by 2 bases and 3 bases, with 3 bases remaining between them. The CDR3 DNA sequence: TGTGCCAGCAGCCAACGGACAGATACGCAGTATTTT. It yields the protein CASSQRTDTQYF.

The rearrangement joins TRBV3-1 to TRBJ1-1; TRBD1 is a possible D gene (5 bases). V was cut by 10 bases and J by 5 bases, with 14 bases left in between. Germline V gene lookup returns CDR1 LGHDT and CDR2 YNNKEL (reference sequence). The length of the CDR3 is 12 residues. CDR3 DNA sequence: TGTGCCACCACACGCCGGGGGACTGAAGCTTTCTTT. Protein product: CATTRRGTEAFF.

This clonotype has a handful of counts. The V gene is TRBV4-3, the J gene TRBJ1-1; unclear D gene. This CDR3 contains 13 residues. With 1 base removed from V and 1 base from J, the gap between germline ends came to 4 bases. In germline, CDR1 is LGHNA, CDR2 YSLEER. This CDR3 is CASSQVTNTEAFF. The CDR3 nucleotides read TGCGCCAGCAGCCAAGTGACGAACACTGAAGCTTTCTTT.

V is TRBV20-1 and J is TRBJ2-1; 7 nucleotides agree with TRBD1. CDR3 length equals 14 residues. CDR1 and CDR2 from the germline V gene are DFQATT and SNEGSKA (reference sequence). V lost 1 base and J lost 9; bases outside the gene matches: 9. The CDR3 nucleotides read TGCAGTGCTAGAGCTGCCGACAGGGCCAGTGAGCAGTTCTTC. It yields the protein CSARAADRASEQFF.

This clonotype was detected only once. The chain is built from TRBV29-1 and TRBJ2-1; D ambiguous. The assigned J gene may be wrong: the sequence end matches TRBJ2-7 better. The CDR3 contains 13 residues. From germline, CDR1 is SQVTM and CDR2 ANQGSEA. The CDR3 DNA reads TGCAGCGAAGTTAAGAGGACCTACAATGAGCAGTACTTC. This codes for CSEVKRTYNEQYF.

The chain combines TRBV7-9 with TRBJ2-2; 10 bases are a match to TRBD2. Per germline, CDR1 SEHNR and CDR2 FQNEAQ (reference sequence). V lost 10 bases, J lost 7 bases, and 3 bases stayed unmatched. This CDR3 is built from 12 residues. The CDR3 nucleotides read TGTGCCAACACTAGCGGGGTCGGGGAGCTGTTTTTT. Protein: CANTSGVGELFF.

This clonotype has at least ten counts. The gene calls are TRBV7-9 and TRBJ2-7; D might be TRBD1 (6 bases). Looked up from germline, CDR1 is SEHNR and CDR2 is FQNEAQ (reference sequence). The CDR3 totals 14 residues. V was clipped by 5 bases and J by 11 bases, with 22 bases between them. The CDR3 DNA is TGTGCCAGCAGCCCAGGGGAAGGGGCAGGATACAAGTACTTC. Translation gives CASSPGEGAGYKYF.

V usage is TRBV5-4 and J usage is TRBJ2-5; no firm D call. Trimming took 5 bases from V and 4 from J, leaving 15 bases between them. The CDR3 spans 14 residues. Germline V gene sequence: CDR1 SGHNT, CDR2 YYREEE (reference sequence). The CDR3 spells CASSHDPLGETQYF. The CDR3 DNA sequence: TGTGCCAGCAGTCATGACCCACTGGGAGAGACCCAGTACTTC.